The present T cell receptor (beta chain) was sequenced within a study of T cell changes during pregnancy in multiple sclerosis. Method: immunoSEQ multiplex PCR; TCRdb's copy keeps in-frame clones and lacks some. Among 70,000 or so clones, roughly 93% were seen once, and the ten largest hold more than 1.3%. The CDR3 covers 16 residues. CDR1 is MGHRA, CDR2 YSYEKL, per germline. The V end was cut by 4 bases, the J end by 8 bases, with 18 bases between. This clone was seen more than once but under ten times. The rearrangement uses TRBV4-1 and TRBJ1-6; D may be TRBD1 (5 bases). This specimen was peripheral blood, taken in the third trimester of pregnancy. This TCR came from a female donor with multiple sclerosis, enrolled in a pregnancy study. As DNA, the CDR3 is TGCGCCAGCAGCCGAATTCCATCAGGGTTCGATTCACCCCTCCACTTT. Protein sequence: CASSRIPSGFDSPLHF.